The clone carrying this TCR beta chain was found once. This may arise from a read error, as a much more abundant clone is one base away. Using its own MiXCR run on the 5' RACE reads, TCRdb lists one record per CDR3 protein. The sample records about 25,000 distinct CDR3 sequences, less than 3.5% being singletons. The data derive from a study of T cells after yellow fever vaccination. This receptor was identified in a man aged 18 to 30 who received the YFV17D yellow fever vaccine. The input for sequencing was PBMCs, either bulk or a sorted T-cell subset (CD4+, CD8+, memory, or dextramer-sorted; not recorded which), taken roughly 47 days after the first yellow fever vaccination.

As DNA, the CDR3 is TGTGCCAGCAGTCTCACAGGGATCAGAGGGTACTATACGCGGTATTTT. Protein product: CASSLTGIRGYYTRYF. The V and J genes are TRBV7-8 and TRBJ2-3; D might be TRBD1 (6 bases). The CDR3 spans 16 residues. Germline loops: CDR1 SGHVS, CDR2 FQNEAQ.